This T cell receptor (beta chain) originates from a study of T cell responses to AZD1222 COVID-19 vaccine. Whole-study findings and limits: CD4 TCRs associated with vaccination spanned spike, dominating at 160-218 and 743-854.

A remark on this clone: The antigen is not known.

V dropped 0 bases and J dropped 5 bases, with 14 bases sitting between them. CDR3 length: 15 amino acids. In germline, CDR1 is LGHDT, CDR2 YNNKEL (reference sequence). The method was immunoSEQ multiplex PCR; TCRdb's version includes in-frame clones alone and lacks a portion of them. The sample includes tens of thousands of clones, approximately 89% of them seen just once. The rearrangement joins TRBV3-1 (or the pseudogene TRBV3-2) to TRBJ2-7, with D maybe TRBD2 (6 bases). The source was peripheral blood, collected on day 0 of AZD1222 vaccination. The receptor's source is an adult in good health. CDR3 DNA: TGTGCCAGCAGCCAAGAACGGGGGAGAATAGACGAGCAGTACTTC. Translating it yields CASSQERGRIDEQYF.